The entry below describes one TCR beta chain. This entry belongs to a study of blood T cell repertoires in COVID-19. Study details: Samples taken during acute and convalescent COVID-19 were collected in the United States, Italy and Spain. PBMCs, B-cell-depleted T cells, or T cells provided the cDNA or gDNA that made up the material.

Original handling: Estimates of nucleated cell counts were drawn from the amplification of reference gene primers. Measured with immunoSEQ multiplex PCR; TCRdb has only the in-frame clones, and not every one. The DNA was the basis for D and trimming; V, J and clone size are from that table. The profile shows tens of thousands of clones, over 60% of them singletons. The sequencing sample was made of peripheral blood. This receptor was obtained from a woman at least 80 years old with active or convalescent COVID-19.

The CDR3 loop is CASSGIQGVGSGNTIYF. The CDR3 DNA reads TGTGCCAGCAGTGGGATACAGGGTGTAGGGTCTGGAAACACCATATATTTT. The chain combines TRBV6-1 with TRBJ1-3; D possibly corresponds to TRBD1 (6 bases). Germline V CDR1 and CDR2: MNHNS, SASEGT. The CDR3 covers 17 residues. Deletions cut 4 bases from V and 1 base from J, with 17 bases between.